This TCR beta chain stems from a study of blood T cells in healthy people across ages. General study findings and limits: From one million sequenced T cells, diversity estimates were lower bounds. A strong correlation was found between TCR beta diversity and the percentage of naive T cells. Roughly linear declines in TCR beta diversity per million T cells occurred with age.

Together with a sample-barcoded 5' primer, a J-beta primer mix was included in a second PCR lasting about 7 to 11 cycles. TCRdb passed the 5' RACE reads through MiXCR, listing each CDR3 protein once. The data show 1,800,000 or so distinct CDR3 sequences, with roughly 43% seen just once and roughly 23% held by the top ten. Comments on this clonotype: Its matching antigen is unknown.

The germline V and J ends were trimmed by 7 bases and 7 bases, with 17 bases remaining between them. This CDR3 contains 14 residues. Every sample gave at least 6 micrograms of total RNA when it was extracted. The sequenced sample consisted of blood. This sequence originates from a human donor in good health. J is TRBJ2-1 and V is TRBV12-3 or TRBV12-4; D call uncertain. The CDR3 loop reads CASTLDSFTNEQFF. CDR3 in DNA: TGTGCCAGCACCTTAGACTCATTTACAAATGAGCAGTTCTTC.